This TCR beta chain was documented in a study of cytomegalovirus exposure and HLA in healthy donors. Findings of the study overall: Highest at DRB1 and lowest at HLA-C, TCR association rates differed among HLA loci in a later analysis. The analysis excluded some indistinguishable V segments, including TRBV6-2 and TRBV6-3.

Every donor was a healthy person donating bone marrow. With respect to this clone: Its target is not known.

The V end lost 2 bases, the J end lost 4 bases, and 12 bases lay between the germline ends. The length of the CDR3 is 14 residues. Germline V gives CDR1 SGDLS, CDR2 YYNGEE. PCR primers comprised 60 Vbeta and 13 Jbeta primers. The data were produced by immunoSEQ multiplex PCR, yet TCRdb's version contains in-frame clones alone and is incomplete. This listing includes roughly 220,000 clones. This TCR came from a girl aged 2 to 10 in good health and CMV-seropositive. V gene TRBV9 combines with J gene TRBJ1-1; D uncertain. The sequenced sample consisted of PBMCs. In DNA form, the CDR3 reads TGTGCCAGCAGCGTGGCCGAGGGCTCCACTGAAGCTTTCTTT. The encoded protein is CASSVAEGSTEAFF.